This T cell receptor beta chain was profiled in a study of OX40 agonist ivuxolimab in advanced cancers. Study context: Ivuxolimab, an antibody acting as an agonist of OX40 (CD134), was used to treat patients.

Points from the study as a whole: No determination was made of the antigen specificity of the expanded peripheral T cells.

At baseline, cycle 4 day 1, and cycle 7 day 1, blood was sampled. On this clone: Its antigen is not identified.

Data came from immunoSEQ multiplex PCR; TCRdb stores just in-frame clones and leaves some out. This table has 50,000 to 70,000 clones, approximately 85% appearing once. The clonotype originates from an adult with an advanced solid tumor such as melanoma, head and neck, liver or kidney cancer. Sequencing was performed on CD4+ or CD8+ T cells sorted from blood, taken in a trial of the OX40 agonist ivuxolimab.

The CDR3 sequence is CASSPDRPLTEAFF. The CDR3 nucleotides are TGTGCCAGCTCACCGGACAGGCCCCTTACTGAAGCTTTCTTT. This sequence joins TRBV18 and TRBJ1-1; 7 bases agree with TRBD1. CDR1 is KGHSH and CDR2 is LQKENI in the germline V gene. J was trimmed by 5 bases and V by 3 bases; bases with no gene match: 6. The CDR3 covers 14 residues.